Shown below are 21 T cell receptor beta chains from a single sample sequenced in a study of T cell responses to AZD1222 COVID-19 vaccine. The protocol was immunoSEQ multiplex PCR, while the TCRdb copy is restricted to in-frame clones and leaves out a portion. The table has about 120,000 clones, about 92% seen once. Sequencing was performed on peripheral blood, taken 28 days after the second AZD1222 dose. These receptors were obtained from an adult who received the AZD1222 COVID-19 vaccine.

The genes are TRBV6-2 or TRBV6-3 and TRBJ2-5; D tentatively reads TRBD1 or TRBD2 (9 bases each). The CDR3 is made up of 18 amino acids. V shed 2 bases and J shed 2 bases, with 21 bases lying between them. The V gene's germline CDR1 is MNHEY and CDR2 SVGEGT. The CDR3 region has the DNA TGTGCCAGCAGTTACCCCCCCCTAGCGGGACAGGGTCAAGAGACCCAGTACTTC. This sequence encodes CASSYPPLAGQGQETQYF.

The CDR3 region has the DNA TGTGCCAGCAGCCCCTCCTACGAGCAGTACTTC. Protein product: CASSPSYEQYF. This chain links TRBV25-1 with TRBJ2-7; unclear D gene. The germline CDR1 and CDR2 sequences are MGHDK and SYGVNS. The CDR3 contains 11 residues. V gave up 6 bases and J gave up 0 bases, with 3 bases separating them.

This chain uses TRBV28 with TRBJ1-1; D is possibly TRBD1 (6 bases). Trimming took off 4 bases at V and 1 base at J, with 10 bases between the two ends. Germline-derived CDR1 and CDR2 are MDHEN and SYDVKM. This CDR3 contains 14 residues. The CDR3 sequence: CASSSSGENTEAFF. The DNA of the CDR3 is TGTGCCAGCAGTTCATCAGGGGAGAACACTGAAGCTTTCTTT.

The chain links TRBV30 to TRBJ2-3; D call uncertain. The CDR3 spans 12 residues. Trimming cost V 1 base and J 0 bases, with 2 bases left between them. Germline CDR1 and CDR2: GTSNPN and SVGIG (reference sequence). The CDR3 sequence is CAWSASTDTQYF. The CDR3 DNA sequence: TGTGCCTGGAGTGCTAGCACAGATACGCAGTATTTT.

This chain links TRBV4-1 with TRBJ2-5; TRBD2 might be the D (5 bases). This CDR3 contains 17 residues. V was shortened by 0 bases and J by 1 base, with 15 bases between the two germline ends. CDR1 and CDR2 (germline): MGHRA, YSYEKL. CDR3 amino acids: CASSQEMAGVTQETQYF. CDR3 DNA sequence: TGCGCCAGCAGCCAAGAAATGGCCGGGGTCACCCAAGAGACCCAGTACTTC.

This clone was detected only a few times. This chain links TRBV28 with TRBJ1-2; D gene unclear. CDR1 MDHEN and CDR2 SYDVKM come from the germline V gene. V was trimmed by 5 bases and J by 0 bases, leaving 10 bases between them. This CDR3 is 14 amino acids long. The CDR3 reads CASSGGEANYGYTF. In DNA form, the CDR3 reads TGTGCCAGCAGTGGCGGAGAAGCTAACTATGGCTACACCTTC.

This chain links TRBV28 with TRBJ1-3; D is unclear. CDR3 length: 16 residues. Germline assignment: CDR1 MDHEN and CDR2 SYDVKM. Deletions cut 4 bases from V and 0 bases from J, with 13 bases between. The CDR3 coding sequence is TGTGCCAGCAGTTCCTATGGGGTCCACTCTGGAAACACCATATATTTT. Residues: CASSSYGVHSGNTIYF.

This chain links TRBV19 with TRBJ1-3, with D unresolved. The CDR3 is 16 amino acids. The ends were cut back, 5 bases at V and 2 bases at J, with 16 bases in the middle. CDR1 and CDR2 from the germline V gene are LNHDA and SQIVND (reference sequence). The CDR3 bases are TGTGCCAGTAGTTTTCGTGCCGGTCGTACTGGAAACACCATATATTTT. Protein: CASSFRAGRTGNTIYF. The full variable domain, its missing parts supplied by reference TRBV19 and TRBJ1-3, is DGGITQSPKYLFRKEGQNVTLSCEQNLNHDAMYWYRQDPGQGLRLIYYSQIVNDFQKGDIAEGYSVSREKKESFPLTVTSAQKNPTAFYLCASSFRAGRTGNTIYFGEGSWLTVV.

The V gene is TRBV7-3, the J gene TRBJ1-1, with a possible D match to TRBD1 (5 bases). Trimming removed 2 bases from V and 1 base from J, with 11 bases in between. Germline assignment: CDR1 SGHTA and CDR2 FQGTGA. CDR3 length: 15 amino acids. This chain's CDR3 is CASSLGGRPNTEAFF. The CDR3 nucleotides read TGTGCCAGCAGCTTAGGGGGTAGGCCGAACACTGAAGCTTTCTTT.

This sequence joins TRBV18 and TRBJ1-5, with TRBD1 matching over 7 bases. Germline V gives CDR1 KGHSH, CDR2 LQKENI. V was pared by 4 bases and J by 3 bases, with 6 bases of the junction left unmatched. The CDR3 consists of 15 residues. This CDR3 reads CASSLETGTNQPQHF. DNA of the CDR3: TGTGCCAGCTCACTGGAGACAGGGACCAATCAGCCCCAGCATTTT.

The chain combines TRBV5-1 with TRBJ2-6, with D unclear. The CDR3 has 14 residues. The V end was cut by 5 bases, the J end by 0 bases, with 6 bases between. Per the germline V gene, CDR1 is SGHRS and CDR2 is YFSETQ. CDR3 sequence (DNA): TGCGCCAGCAGTTTCAGCTCTGGGGCCAACGTCCTGACTTTC. This translates into CASSFSSGANVLTF.

V usage is TRBV5-1 and J usage is TRBJ2-5, with D unresolved. CDR1 SGHRS and CDR2 YFSETQ come from the germline V gene. V lost 0 bases and J lost 2, with 11 bases in between. The CDR3 runs 15 residues. The CDR3 sequence: CASSLVLTDQETQYF. The CDR3 bases are TGCGCCAGCAGCTTGGTTCTGACGGATCAAGAGACCCAGTACTTC. The full variable domain, in which reference TRBV5-1 and TRBJ2-5 provide the parts outside the CDR3, is KAGVTQTPRYLIKTRGQQVTLSCSPISGHRSVSWYQQTPGQGLQFLFEYFSETQRNKGNFPGRFSGRQFSNSRSEMNVSTLELGDSALYLCASSLVLTDQETQYFGPGTRLLVL.

DNA for the CDR3: TGCGCCAGCAGCCAAGATTCCCAGGGGGCCGGTAATGAGCAGTTCTTC. Translating gives CASSQDSQGAGNEQFF. J is TRBJ2-1 and V is TRBV4-3, with 8 bases matching TRBD1. This CDR3 contains 16 residues. CDR1 is LGHNA and CDR2 is YSLEER in the germline V gene. V trimming: 0 bases; J trimming: 7 bases; junction bases outside the gene matches: 8.

The chain combines TRBV6-5 with TRBJ2-5; D not resolved. Looked up from germline, CDR1 is MNHEY and CDR2 is SVGAGI. Trimming left V 0 bases short and J 2 bases short, with 7 bases between. There are 14 residues in the CDR3. The CDR3 is CASSYSGEQETQYF. In nucleotides, the CDR3 is TGTGCCAGCAGTTACTCTGGCGAGCAAGAGACCCAGTACTTC.

This rearrangement joins TRBV7-6 to TRBJ1-2, with 7 bases identical to TRBD1. V dropped 5 bases and J dropped 14; count of bases not matched to a gene: 17. There are 14 residues in the CDR3. The germline V gene encodes CDR1 SGHVS and CDR2 FNYEAQ. CDR3 sequence (DNA): TGTGCCAGCAGCCCCGAAGCCAGACAGGGCCCTATGACCTTC. Translation gives CASSPEARQGPMTF.

The chain combines TRBV10-1 with TRBJ2-7; 7 bases line up with TRBD2. The junction had 10 bases not matched to a gene; V was cut back by 9 bases and J by 5 bases. CDR1 and CDR2 from the germline V gene are WNHNN and SYGVQD (reference sequence). CDR3 length equals 13 residues. The CDR3 spells CARTHLREDEQYF. CDR3 nucleotide sequence: TGCGCCAGGACACACCTCCGGGAGGACGAGCAGTACTTC.

The chain is built from TRBV5-6 and TRBJ1-2; a possible D gene is TRBD1 (6 bases). Germline CDR1 and CDR2: SGHDT and YYEEEE. This CDR3 has 12 residues. V lost 4 bases and J lost 5, with 9 bases in between. The CDR3 region is CASSPGQYGYTF. The CDR3 nucleotides read TGTGCCAGCAGCCCTGGACAGTATGGCTACACCTTC.

The chain uses TRBV3-1 (or the pseudogene TRBV3-2) and TRBJ2-5; D may correspond to TRBD1 or TRBD2 (5 bases each). CDR3 length: 15 residues. Between the trimmed V and J ends, which lost 0 bases and 9 bases, there was a span of 17 bases. Germline CDR1 is LGHDT and CDR2 is YNNKEL (reference sequence). This CDR3 reads CASSQDPAGKRAQYF. The CDR3 nucleotides read TGTGCCAGCAGCCAAGATCCCGCAGGGAAGAGGGCCCAGTACTTC.

The CDR3 region is CASSSGVGLAGEQYF. CDR3 nucleotide sequence: TGTGCCAGCAGCTCCGGGGTGGGACTAGCGGGTGAGCAGTACTTC. The chain is built from TRBV7-2 and TRBJ2-7, with 12 bases fitting TRBD2. CDR1 is SGHTA, CDR2 FQGNSA, per germline. This CDR3 comprises 15 residues. The V and J ends lost 4 bases and 7 bases, in that order; junction bases with no gene match: 8.

This chain uses TRBV21-1 with TRBJ1-1; TRBD1, the D gene given by the table, was not confirmed from the DNA. TRBV21-1 is noted as a pseudogene. CDR3 length equals 15 residues. Here the CDR3 reads CASSNLTGDHTEAFF. The DNA for the CDR3 is TGTGCCAGCAGCAACCTGACAGGGGACCACACTGAAGCTTTCTTT.

This clone was counted once. V gene TRBV7-6 combines with J gene TRBJ1-5; 10 nucleotides align to TRBD1. V was pared by 3 bases and J by 2 bases, with 4 bases of the junction left unmatched. Germline V gene sequence: CDR1 SGHVS, CDR2 FNYEAQ. The CDR3 contains 16 residues. The chain's CDR3 is CASSLRTGGGNQPQHF. CDR3 DNA: TGTGCCAGCAGCTTGAGGACAGGGGGAGGCAATCAGCCCCAGCATTTT.